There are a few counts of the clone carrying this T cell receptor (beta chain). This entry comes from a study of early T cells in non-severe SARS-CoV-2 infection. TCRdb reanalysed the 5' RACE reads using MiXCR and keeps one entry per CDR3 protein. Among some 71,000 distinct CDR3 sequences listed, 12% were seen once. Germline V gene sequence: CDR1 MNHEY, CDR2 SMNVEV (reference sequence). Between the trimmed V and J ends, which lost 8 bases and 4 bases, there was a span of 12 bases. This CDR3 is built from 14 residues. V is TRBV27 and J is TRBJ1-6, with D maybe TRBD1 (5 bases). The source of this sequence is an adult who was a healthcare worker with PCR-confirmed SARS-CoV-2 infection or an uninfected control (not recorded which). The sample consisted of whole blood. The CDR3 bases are TGTGCCAGCCGCCCGGGGCAGTATAATTCACCCCTCCACTTT. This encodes CASRPGQYNSPLHF.